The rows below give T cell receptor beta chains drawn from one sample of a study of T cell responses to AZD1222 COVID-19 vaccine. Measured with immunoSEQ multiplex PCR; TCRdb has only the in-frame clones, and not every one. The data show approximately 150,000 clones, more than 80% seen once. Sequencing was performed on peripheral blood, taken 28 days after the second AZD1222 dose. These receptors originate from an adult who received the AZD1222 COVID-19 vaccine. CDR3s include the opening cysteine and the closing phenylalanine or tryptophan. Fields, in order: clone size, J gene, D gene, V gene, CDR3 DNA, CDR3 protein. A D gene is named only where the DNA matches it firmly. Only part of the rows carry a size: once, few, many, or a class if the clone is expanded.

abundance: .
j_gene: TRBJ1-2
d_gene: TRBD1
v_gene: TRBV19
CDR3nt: TGTGCCAGTAGTCCAGACAGGGGGGACTATGGCTACACCTTC
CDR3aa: CASSPDRGDYGYTF

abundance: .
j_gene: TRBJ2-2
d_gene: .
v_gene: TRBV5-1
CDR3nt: TGCGCCAGCAGCTCGGACACCACCGGGGAGCTGTTTTTT
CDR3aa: CASSSDTTGELFF

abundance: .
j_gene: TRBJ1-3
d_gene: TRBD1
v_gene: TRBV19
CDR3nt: TGTGCCACAGCCCCCCGGACAGGGAGGGACACCATATATTTT
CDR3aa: CATAPRTGRDTIYF

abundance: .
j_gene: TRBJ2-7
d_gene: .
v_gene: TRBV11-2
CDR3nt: TGTGCCAGCAGCTTAGGAGCGGGTCTACGACTTCCGTACTTC
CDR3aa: CASSLGAGLRLPYF

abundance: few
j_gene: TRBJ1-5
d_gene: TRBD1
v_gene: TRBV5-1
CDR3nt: TGCGCCAGCAGCTTGGGGGACAGGGATAGCAATCAGCCCCAGCATTTT
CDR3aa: CASSLGDRDSNQPQHF

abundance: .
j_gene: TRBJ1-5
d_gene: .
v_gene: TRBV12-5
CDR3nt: TGTGCTAGTGGTATCGGGGACTCCAGGGAGCATTTT
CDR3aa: CASGIGDSREHF

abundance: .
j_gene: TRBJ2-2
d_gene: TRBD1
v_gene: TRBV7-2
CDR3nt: TGTGCCAGCAGCTGGGGACAGGGGTCTTTGAACACCGGGGAGCTGTTTTTT
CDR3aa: CASSWGQGSLNTGELFF

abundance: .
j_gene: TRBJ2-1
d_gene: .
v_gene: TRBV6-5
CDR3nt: .
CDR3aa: CASSTSGFNEQFF

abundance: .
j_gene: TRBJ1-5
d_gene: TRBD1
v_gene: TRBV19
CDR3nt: TGTGCCAGTTCGACAGGGAAAAGCAATCAGCCCCAGCATTTT
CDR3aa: CASSTGKSNQPQHF

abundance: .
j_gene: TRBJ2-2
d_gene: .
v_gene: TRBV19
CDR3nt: TGTGCCAGTAGTATCGTCCAGGTGGACACCGGGGAGCTGTTTTTT
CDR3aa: CASSIVQVDTGELFF

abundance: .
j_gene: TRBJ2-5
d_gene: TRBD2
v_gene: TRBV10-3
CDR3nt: TGTGCCATAGGGACTAGCGGGGGGGAGACCCAGTACTTC
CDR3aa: CAIGTSGGETQYF

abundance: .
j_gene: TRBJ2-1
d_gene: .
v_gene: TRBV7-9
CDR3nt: TGTGCCAGCAGCTTAAGCGGTAGCTCCTACAATGAGCAGTTCTTC
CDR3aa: CASSLSGSSYNEQFF

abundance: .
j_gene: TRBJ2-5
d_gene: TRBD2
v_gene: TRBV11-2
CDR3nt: TGTGCCAGCAGCGCGTCTAGCGGGACGGGTTTAGAGACCCAGTACTTC
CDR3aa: CASSASSGTGLETQYF

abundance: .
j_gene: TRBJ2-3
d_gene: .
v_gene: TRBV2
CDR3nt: TGTGCCAGCAGTGAAGGCGGCTATAGCACAGATACGCAGTATTTT
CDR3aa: CASSEGGYSTDTQYF

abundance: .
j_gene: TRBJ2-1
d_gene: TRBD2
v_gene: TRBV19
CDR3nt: TGTGCCAGTAGTATAGATTTCCCTAGCGGGACATACAATGAGCAGTTCTTC
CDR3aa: CASSIDFPSGTYNEQFF

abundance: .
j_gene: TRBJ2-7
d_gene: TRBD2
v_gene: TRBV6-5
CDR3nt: TGTGCCAGCAGCCCCTCTAGCGGCCAACTCTACGAGCAGTACTTC
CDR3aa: CASSPSSGQLYEQYF

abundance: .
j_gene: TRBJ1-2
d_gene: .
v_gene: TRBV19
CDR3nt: TGTGCCAGTAGTATAGATCTATTAGGAGAATATGGCTACACCTTC
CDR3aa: CASSIDLLGEYGYTF

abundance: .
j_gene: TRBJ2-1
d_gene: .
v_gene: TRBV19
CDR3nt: TGTGCCAGTAGTCGCCTCATGGGACCCAACTACAATGAGCAGTTCTTC
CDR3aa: CASSRLMGPNYNEQFF

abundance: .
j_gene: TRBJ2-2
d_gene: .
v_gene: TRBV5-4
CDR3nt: TGTGCCAGCAGCGAACCGAAACTACCCGGGGAGCTGTTTTTT
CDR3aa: CASSEPKLPGELFF

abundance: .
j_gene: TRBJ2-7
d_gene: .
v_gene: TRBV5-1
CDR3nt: TGCGCCAGCAGCCTTGCCTACGAGCAGTACTTC
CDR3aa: CASSLAYEQYF

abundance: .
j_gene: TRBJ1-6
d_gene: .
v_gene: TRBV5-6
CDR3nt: TGTGCCAGCAGCTTGGGGGGCGGCTCCTATAATTCACCCCTCCACTTT
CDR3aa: CASSLGGGSYNSPLHF

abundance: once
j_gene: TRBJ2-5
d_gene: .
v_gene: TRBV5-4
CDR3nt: TGTGCCAGCAGCTTGGAGACTACCTTAACCGCGGAGACCCAGTACTTC
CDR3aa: CASSLETTLTAETQYF

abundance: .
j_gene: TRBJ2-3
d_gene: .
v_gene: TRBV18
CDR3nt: TGTGCCAGCTCACCGGGGGCGACCACAGATACGCAGTATTTT
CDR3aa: CASSPGATTDTQYF

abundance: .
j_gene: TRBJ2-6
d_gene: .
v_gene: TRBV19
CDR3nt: TGTGCCAGTCCGCCCCCAGGGTCTGGGGCCAACGTCCTGACTTTC
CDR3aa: CASPPPGSGANVLTF

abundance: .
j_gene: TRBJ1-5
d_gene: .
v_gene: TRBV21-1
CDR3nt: TGTGCCAGCAGCACGGGAGGGTATCAGCCCCAGCATTTT
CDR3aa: CASSTGGYQPQHF

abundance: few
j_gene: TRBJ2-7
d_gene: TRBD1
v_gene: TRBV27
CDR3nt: TGTGCCAGCAGTCGTGGGACAGGGGGCTTTTACGAGCAGTACTTC
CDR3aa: CASSRGTGGFYEQYF

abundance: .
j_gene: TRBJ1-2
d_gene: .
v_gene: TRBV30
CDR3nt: TGTGCCTGGAGTGGGGAAGGACCTGGCTACACCTTC
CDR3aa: CAWSGEGPGYTF

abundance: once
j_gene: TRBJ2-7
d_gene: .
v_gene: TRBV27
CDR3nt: TGTGCCAGCAGTCAGGACTCGGGAAGGGGCGAGCAGTACTTC
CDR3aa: CASSQDSGRGEQYF